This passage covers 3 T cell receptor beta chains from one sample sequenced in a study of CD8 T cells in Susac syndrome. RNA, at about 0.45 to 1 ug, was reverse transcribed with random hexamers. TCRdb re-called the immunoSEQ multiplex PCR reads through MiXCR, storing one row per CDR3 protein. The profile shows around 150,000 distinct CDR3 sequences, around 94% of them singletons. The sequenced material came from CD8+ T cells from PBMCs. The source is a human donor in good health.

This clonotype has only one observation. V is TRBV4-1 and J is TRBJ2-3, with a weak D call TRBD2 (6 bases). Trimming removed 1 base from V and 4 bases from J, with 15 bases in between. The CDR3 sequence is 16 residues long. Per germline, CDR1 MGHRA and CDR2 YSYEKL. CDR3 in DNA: TGCGCCAGCAGCCAAGTTGGGACGGGAGTCGCAGATACGCAGTATTTT. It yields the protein CASSQVGTGVADTQYF.

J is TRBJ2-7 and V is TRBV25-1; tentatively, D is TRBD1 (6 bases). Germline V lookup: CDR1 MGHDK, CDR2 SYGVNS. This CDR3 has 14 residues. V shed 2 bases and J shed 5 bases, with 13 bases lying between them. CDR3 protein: CASSEKARGHEQYF. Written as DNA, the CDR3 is TGTGCCAGCAGTGAAAAGGCCAGGGGACACGAGCAGTACTTC.

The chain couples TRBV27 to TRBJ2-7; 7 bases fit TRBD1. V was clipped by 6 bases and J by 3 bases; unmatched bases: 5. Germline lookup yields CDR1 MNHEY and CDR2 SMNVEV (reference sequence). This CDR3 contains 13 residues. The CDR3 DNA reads TGTGCCAGCAGACCGGGACAGTTCTACGAGCAGTACTTC. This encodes CASRPGQFYEQYF.